The sequence of this TCR beta chain was determined in a study of T cells in Graves' hyperthyroidism and ophthalmopathy. The TCR beta CDR3 regions underwent amplification using RNA transcripts as the source. RT-PCR in the first round (using the HTBI primer set) targeted the TCR CDR3. TCRdb reprocessed the multiplex PCR reads with MiXCR, giving one entry per CDR3 protein. Of 600,000 to 700,000 distinct CDR3 sequences listed, 45% were seen once; the top ten hold under 8%. This clonotype was detected ten times or more. The receptor was isolated from an adult man with Graves' disease, either hyperthyroidism or ophthalmopathy (not recorded which). Sequencing used peripheral blood or thyroid tissue (not recorded which).

The CDR3 loop reads CSARAPGLNYEQYF. CDR3 in DNA: TGCAGTGCTAGAGCCCCGGGACTGAACTACGAGCAGTACTTC. V is TRBV20-1 and J is TRBJ2-7; D might be TRBD2 (6 bases). CDR1 DFQATT and CDR2 SNEGSKA come from the germline V gene (reference sequence). CDR3 length: 14 residues. V was shortened by 1 base and J by 3 bases, with 13 bases between the two germline ends.